These 22 T cell receptor beta chains were sequenced from one sample in a study of T cell repertoires in cytomegalovirus infection. In TCRdb, the reads were re-called with MiXCR into one record per CDR3 protein. The table shows roughly 90,000 distinct CDR3 sequences, with roughly a quarter occurring only once. No cognate antigen is known for these TCRs. Source: CD8+ T cells from cultured PBMCs, taken from culture after CMV antigen stimulation. The receptors shown here come from a human donor in good health (CMV status not recorded). Some clones in this sample may be carry-over from other donors' samples.

The chain combines TRBV7-9 with TRBJ2-7; D is ambiguous. Deletions cut 5 bases from V and 3 bases from J, with 8 bases between. Germline CDR1 is SEHNR and CDR2 is FQNEAQ (reference sequence). This CDR3 region has 12 residues. CDR3 loop: CASSPVSYEQYF. The CDR3 DNA reads as TGTGCCAGCAGCCCAGTAAGCTACGAGCAGTACTTC.

The table lists this clonotype with many counts. The chain joins TRBV6-2 or TRBV6-3 to TRBJ2-6, with 9 bases fitting TRBD1. V shed 4 bases and J 3 bases; nucleotides not matched to a gene: 1. Germline CDR1 reads MNHEY; CDR2 reads SVGEGT. This CDR3 is 15 amino acids long. CDR3 in amino acids: CASSWTGDGANVLTF. As DNA, the CDR3 is TGTGCCAGCAGTTGGACAGGGGATGGGGCCAACGTCCTGACTTTC.

V is TRBV4-1 and J is TRBJ1-4, with D tentatively TRBD1 (5 bases). CDR3 length: 16 amino acids. The germline V gene encodes CDR1 MGHRA and CDR2 YSYEKL. V lost 0 bases and J lost 8, with 16 bases in between. This CDR3 is CASSQDLPDMGEKLFF. CDR3 nucleotides: TGCGCCAGCAGCCAAGACCTCCCGGACATGGGCGAAAAACTGTTTTTT.

The chain uses TRBV11-2 and TRBJ2-7; the D gene is possibly TRBD1 (5 bases). Germline V gene data show CDR1 as SGHAT and CDR2 as FQNNGV. This CDR3 spans 15 amino acids. With 1 base removed from V and 2 bases from J, the gap between germline ends came to 12 bases. The CDR3 nucleotides are TGTGCCAGCAGCTTAGGGACAAGGGGCCCCTACGAGCAGTACTTC. Its protein is CASSLGTRGPYEQYF. The variable domain in full, completed from reference TRBV11-2 and TRBJ2-7, reads EAGVAQSPRYKIIEKRQSVAFWCNPISGHATLYWYQQILGQGPKLLIQFQNNGVVDDSQLPKDRFSAERLKGVDSTLKIQPAKLEDSAVYLCASSLGTRGPYEQYFGPGTRLTVT.

The chain has TRBV5-8 and TRBJ2-3; a possible D gene is TRBD2 (6 bases). In germline, CDR1 is SGHTS, CDR2 YDEGEE. The CDR3 loop spans 15 amino acids. V lost 1 base to trimming and J lost 0 bases, with 9 bases between them. CDR3 nucleotide sequence: TGTGCCAGCAGCTTGCGGGAGAGAAGCACAGATACGCAGTATTTT. Translation: CASSLRERSTDTQYF.

The chain has TRBV27 and TRBJ1-1; TRBD1 might be the D (6 bases). The CDR3 has 15 residues. Germline V gene lookup returns CDR1 MNHEY and CDR2 SMNVEV (reference sequence). The ends were cut back, 2 bases at V and 5 bases at J, with 15 bases in the middle. The CDR3 here is CASSLGYRAETEAFF. CDR3 sequence (DNA): TGTGCCAGCAGTTTAGGGTACAGGGCGGAAACTGAAGCTTTCTTT.

The sample holds many counts of this clonotype. The genes are TRBV28 and TRBJ2-3; no clear D. Germline values: CDR1 MDHEN, CDR2 SYDVKM. V was pared by 4 bases and J by 6 bases, with 14 bases between. The CDR3 spans 14 residues. The CDR3 region is CASSWISSGDTQYF. The CDR3 coding sequence is TGTGCCAGCAGTTGGATTTCTAGTGGTGATACGCAGTATTTT. Based on the CDR3 plus reference TRBV28 and TRBJ2-3, the full variable domain is DVKVTQSSRYLVKRTGEKVFLECVQDMDHENMFWYRQDPGLGLRLIYFSYDVKMKEKGDIPEGYSVSREKKERFSLILESASTNQTSMYLCASSWISSGDTQYFGPGTRLTVL.

V and J are TRBV7-9 and TRBJ1-1, with TRBD1 as a possible D gene (6 bases). This CDR3 contains 11 residues. Trimming shortened V by 5 bases and J by 10 bases, and 11 bases separated the two germline ends. Germline V gives CDR1 SEHNR, CDR2 FQNEAQ (reference sequence). The CDR3 nucleotides read TGTGCCAGCAGCGCCGGACAGCCAGCTTTCTTT. Its translation: CASSAGQPAFF.

The V gene is TRBV4-2, the J gene TRBJ2-5, with a possible D match to TRBD1 (5 bases). CDR3 size: 15 residues. Trimming left V 2 bases short and J 4 bases short, with 14 bases between. Per the germline V gene, CDR1 is LGHNA and CDR2 is YNFKEQ. CDR3 sequence: CASSQTASGLETQYF. In DNA, the CDR3 is TGTGCCAGCAGCCAAACCGCTTCAGGGCTAGAGACCCAGTACTTC.

This clonotype was counted ten times or more. The V and J genes are TRBV9 and TRBJ2-3; 8 nucleotides agree with TRBD2. Trimming removed 0 bases from V and 3 bases from J; junction bases left unmatched: 3. There are 15 residues in the CDR3. Germline CDR1 reads SGDLS; CDR2 reads YYNGEE. The CDR3 nucleotides read TGTGCCAGCAGCGTAGTGGCGGGAGGAACAGATACGCAGTATTTT. This translates into CASSVVAGGTDTQYF.

This clonotype has a count of ten or more. The genes are TRBV6-1 and TRBJ1-5; D gene uncertain. The CDR3 sequence is 15 residues long. Germline V lookup: CDR1 MNHNS, CDR2 SASEGT. Trimming took 6 bases from V and 2 from J, leaving 14 bases between them. CDR3 bases: TGTGCCAGCAGACCCGTGGGGAGTGGCAATCAGCCCCAGCATTTT. This gives the protein CASRPVGSGNQPQHF.

The chain recombines TRBV7-6 with TRBJ1-1; possible D gene TRBD1, 5 bases. V lost 7 bases, J lost 6 bases, and 21 bases lay in between. This CDR3 is 15 amino acids long. Germline values: CDR1 SGHVS, CDR2 FNYEAQ. The CDR3 sequence: CASTYGGGSDAEAFF. The CDR3 DNA reads TGTGCCAGCACCTACGGGGGAGGAAGCGACGCTGAAGCTTTCTTT.

The chain employs TRBV28 and TRBJ2-3, with D perhaps TRBD1 (5 bases). The germline CDR1 and CDR2 sequences are MDHEN and SYDVKM. The CDR3 has 15 amino acids. V was cut by 7 bases and J by 0 bases, with 14 bases left in between. CDR3 residues: CASNLQDLSTDTQYF. Here the CDR3 DNA reads TGTGCCAGCAATCTACAGGACCTTAGCACAGATACGCAGTATTTT.

The chain joins TRBV19 to TRBJ2-7; TRBD2 is a possible D gene (6 bases). V lost 11 bases and J lost 0, with 20 bases in between. The germline gives CDR1 LNHDA, CDR2 SQIVND (reference sequence). CDR3 size: 15 residues. The DNA for the CDR3 is TGTGCCCGAGGGACTGGTGAAAGGGACTCCTACGAGCAGTACTTC. Protein product: CARGTGERDSYEQYF.

This clonotype was detected ten times or more. This rearrangement joins TRBV4-1 to TRBJ2-1, with 10 bases matching TRBD2. Germline V gene data show CDR1 as MGHRA and CDR2 as YSYEKL. This CDR3 contains 17 residues. V shed 2 bases, J shed 2 bases, and the junction held 6 bases outside the gene matches. CDR3 amino acids: CASSQTKSGRAYNEQFF. Here the CDR3 DNA reads TGCGCCAGCAGCCAAACGAAAAGCGGGAGGGCCTACAATGAGCAGTTCTTC.

This clonotype was observed a handful of times. The chain employs TRBV6-1 and TRBJ2-7; a possible D gene is TRBD2 (7 bases). Germline CDR1 is MNHNS and CDR2 is SASEGT. The ends were cut back, 9 bases at V and 3 bases at J, with 15 bases in the middle. This CDR3 is built from 13 residues. The CDR3 DNA sequence: TGTGCCAGTCGGGGCGGGGGCTACTACGAGCAGTACTTC. Translation gives CASRGGGYYEQYF.

The rearrangement uses TRBV7-9 and TRBJ1-1, with D tentatively TRBD1 (5 bases). The ends were cut back, 7 bases at V and 1 base at J, with 10 bases in the middle. This CDR3 spans 13 amino acids. Germline CDR1 SEHNR, CDR2 FQNEAQ (reference sequence). Here the CDR3 reads CASIGRENTEAFF. In DNA, the CDR3 is TGTGCCAGCATCGGCAGGGAGAACACTGAAGCTTTCTTT.

This clonotype was detected only a few times. The chain couples TRBV5-4 to TRBJ2-7; 8 nucleotides align to TRBD2. The germline V gene encodes CDR1 SGHNT and CDR2 YYREEE (reference sequence). With 0 bases clipped from V and 3 bases from J, the junction kept 8 bases outside the gene matches. This CDR3 is 16 amino acids long. The CDR3 is CASSLDDGGAHYEQYF. The CDR3 nucleotides are TGTGCCAGCAGCTTGGATGACGGGGGGGCCCACTACGAGCAGTACTTC.

The V call is TRBV20-1, the J call TRBJ2-7, with TRBD2 matching over 7 bases. The CDR3 has 16 residues. The V gene end was trimmed by 3 bases and the J gene end by 4 bases; junction bases not matched to a gene: 15. CDR1 and CDR2 (germline): DFQATT, SNEGSKA (reference sequence). Here the CDR3 DNA reads TGCAGTGCTAGCTTCCACGACGGGAGGAAAAGTTACGAGCAGTACTTC. It yields the protein CSASFHDGRKSYEQYF.

This clonotype was detected a few times. This rearrangement joins TRBV19 to TRBJ1-1, with a tentative D call TRBD1 (6 bases). Germline loops: CDR1 LNHDA, CDR2 SQIVND (reference sequence). The CDR3 is 15 amino acids. V lost 7 bases and J 0 bases, leaving 15 bases between the germline ends. CDR3 in DNA: TGTGCCAGTACGCCGGGGGGCCGTATGAACACTGAAGCTTTCTTT. Residues: CASTPGGRMNTEAFF.

The chain is built from TRBV12-3 or TRBV12-4 and TRBJ1-5; possible D gene TRBD1, 6 bases. Trimming cost V 6 bases and J 0 bases, with 15 bases left between them. The CDR3 runs 16 residues. The CDR3 DNA follows: TGTGCCAGCAGCCCTGAGACAGGCTATAGCAATCAGCCCCAGCATTTT. This gives the protein CASSPETGYSNQPQHF.

This clonotype was counted ten times or more. This chain links TRBV7-3 with TRBJ1-1; weak D call: TRBD1 (5 bases). This CDR3 is 13 amino acids long. Trimming shortened V by 4 bases and J by 1 base, and 7 bases separated the two germline ends. CDR1 and CDR2 (germline): SGHTA, FQGTGA. This CDR3 is CASSSQGNTEAFF. As DNA, the CDR3 is TGTGCCAGCAGCTCCCAGGGGAACACTGAAGCTTTCTTT.